This T cell receptor beta chain was captured by sequencing in a study of T cell responses to AZD1222 COVID-19 vaccine (dated by TCRdb to about 2021). For context, the study as a whole: AZD1222 recipients with second doses at about 4 weeks or about 12 weeks were pooled, because spike-specific TCR depth and breadth did not differ between schedules. Trial participants were enrolled by age into 18-55, 56-69 and 70-plus year subgroups, with roughly 150, 30 and 60 TCR-sequenced participants respectively. TCR sequencing was performed for 230 to 250 trial participants, of whom roughly 200 were given two doses of AZD1222 and 26 were given two doses of MenACWY control vaccine. General conclusions and limits of the study: Epitopes outside the regions mutated in the B.1.351 and B.1.1.7 variants were reportedly recognized by nearly half of the unique spike-specific TCRs. Because no day 14 peak-response samples were available, repertoires were characterized only after the peak T cell response. In the small 56-69-year group, the increase in depth fell short of significance, most likely because of low power. Conclusions about previously exposed vaccinees were limited because only six AZD1222 recipients were SARS-CoV-2 seropositive at baseline. A significant rise in spike-specific TCR breadth and depth was observed after two AZD1222 doses relative to day 0 and relative to MenACWY recipients. Vaccine-associated CD4 TCRs spanned the whole spike protein, with dominant responses in regions 160-218 and 743-854. Participants were mostly white British and included more females than males, and it was suggested by the authors that clonal diversity may have been underestimated.

Including the terminal cysteine and phenylalanine, the CDR3 comprises 14 residues. Only the CDR3 region is kept as DNA, spanning 42 bases read in frame from base 1. Taken from the germline V gene, the CDR1 and CDR2 loops are SGHVS and FQNEAQ. Unmatched junction bases come to 10, with V trimmed by 5 bases and J by 8 bases. Comment on this clone: Which antigen it targets is not known. One base away there is no much larger clone; base qualities are not given.

The CDR3 regions of human TCRbeta chains were subjected to immunosequencing. On the study's bioinformatics: TCRs in the repertoires were compared against a reference library of SARS-CoV-2-specific TCRs that had been generated with the MIRA antigen-specificity platform. Breadth was defined as the fraction of unique TCRs that were SARS-CoV-2-associated, and depth was defined as the fraction of total T cells that were SARS-CoV-2-associated. Each spike-specific TCR was assigned to its reactive spike region and to a CD4 or CD8 class using the MIRA data. Log10-transformed breadth and depth values were compared by one-way ANOVA with Sidak's multiple comparisons tests. TCRdb's version of the immuneACCESS table is confined to in-frame rearrangements and falls short of the full clone set. An unresolved V gene accounts for under half of the shortfall where checked; the remainder is of unknown origin. The DNA gave D and trimming, while V, J and clone size come from that table. The sample contains 90,000 to 120,000 clones, roughly 90% of them found a single time. About 6.6% of the sample goes to the ten largest clones.

The time point label here, explained by the study, means: baseline before first vaccination. Vaccinee samples were obtained from the UK trials COV001 and COV002, which included a single-blind randomized controlled phase 2/3 trial of AZD1222 (ChAdOx1 nCoV-19) in healthy adults. For TCRbeta chain sequencing, PBMC samples from trial participants were taken at day 0 and at day 28 after the second dose. The clonotype was recovered from an adult in good health. The sample in question was peripheral blood, obtained on day 0 of AZD1222 vaccination. Recombination connected TRBV7-8 to TRBJ1-2, with 8 junctional bases fitting TRBD1. The bases read TGTGCCAGCAGCACTCGACAGGGGCCCTGGGGCTACACCTTC. It encodes CASSTRQGPWGYTF.